These 5 T cell receptor beta chains came from one sample sequenced in a study of T cell changes during pregnancy in multiple sclerosis. Assay: immunoSEQ multiplex PCR; the TCRdb copy retains only in-frame clones and omits some. The sample includes approximately 120,000 clones, roughly 95% of them seen just once. Sequences were derived from peripheral blood, sampled after pregnancy. These TCRs come from a female donor with multiple sclerosis, enrolled in a pregnancy study.

V and J are TRBV6-5 and TRBJ2-2; the D gene is possibly TRBD2 (5 bases). V was pared by 6 bases and J by 0 bases, with 8 bases between. This CDR3 region has 14 residues. Germline lookup yields CDR1 MNHEY and CDR2 SVGAGI. CDR3 sequence: CASRRAANTGELFF. CDR3 DNA sequence: TGTGCCAGCAGGAGGGCCGCGAACACCGGGGAGCTGTTTTTT.

The gene calls are TRBV6-5 and TRBJ2-7, with 12 bases lining up with TRBD2. Germline CDR1 MNHEY, CDR2 SVGAGI. The junction had 8 bases not matched to a gene; V was cut back by 8 bases and J by 3 bases. The CDR3 loop spans 15 amino acids. The CDR3: CASGPGLAGLYEQYF. The CDR3 DNA reads TGTGCCAGCGGCCCTGGACTAGCGGGACTCTACGAGCAGTACTTC.

The rearrangement uses TRBV29-1 and TRBJ1-2; D not resolved. The CDR3 runs 15 residues. CDR1 is SQVTM and CDR2 is ANQGSEA in the germline V gene. The V gene lost 2 bases and the J gene lost 7 bases, with 20 bases spanning the gap. This chain's CDR3 is CSVETGSPLVFGYTF. The CDR3 bases are TGCAGCGTTGAAACGGGAAGTCCCTTAGTATTTGGCTACACCTTC.

In DNA, the CDR3 is TGTGCTAGTGCTTCAGATGAGCAACGGGCCGGGGAGCTGTTTTTT. Its translation is CASASDEQRAGELFF. The gene calls are TRBV12-5 and TRBJ2-2; D remains unclear. Germline lookup yields CDR1 LGHNT and CDR2 FRNRAP. The length of the CDR3 is 15 residues. V was clipped by 7 bases and J by 6 bases, with 18 bases between them.

The rearrangement joins TRBV6-1 to TRBJ1-2, with D possibly being TRBD1 (5 bases). Trimming pared 5 bases from V and 8 bases from J, leaving 18 bases between. The CDR3 contains 14 residues. The V gene's germline CDR1 is MNHNS and CDR2 SASEGT. The CDR3: CASSRQLNSPGYTF. CDR3 coding DNA: TGTGCCAGCAGTAGACAGTTAAACTCCCCGGGCTACACCTTC.